The present T cell receptor (beta chain) was sequenced within a study of shared clonotypes between healthy human individuals. Study information: CD4 naive and memory got three plates each, CD8 naive two, CD8 memory one.

CDR3 length equals 14 residues. From germline, CDR1 is MNHNS and CDR2 SASEGT. V dropped 6 bases and J dropped 0 bases, with 11 bases sitting between them. Study-wide results and limits: Blood was the sole source, and tissue repertoires probably differ. Generation of non-shared clonotypes was less probable than generation of clonotypes shared by all four donors.

Sorted-subset replicate PCRs used around 220 ng DNA, around 27,000 T cell genomes. The table came from immunoSEQ multiplex PCR; TCRdb's copy has only in-frame clones and leaves some out. The profile shows approximately 1.5 million clones, 98% of them singletons. A remark on this clone: What it recognizes is unknown.

This sequence was found in a man younger than 40 in good health. Material for sequencing was naive CD4+ T cells sorted from blood. The sample's subset: CD45RA+ positively selected. This chain connects TRBV6-1 to TRBJ1-2; D gene unclear. CDR3 amino acids: CASSQRPANYGYTF. CDR3 nucleotides: TGTGCCAGCAGCCAACGTCCAGCTAACTATGGCTACACCTTC.